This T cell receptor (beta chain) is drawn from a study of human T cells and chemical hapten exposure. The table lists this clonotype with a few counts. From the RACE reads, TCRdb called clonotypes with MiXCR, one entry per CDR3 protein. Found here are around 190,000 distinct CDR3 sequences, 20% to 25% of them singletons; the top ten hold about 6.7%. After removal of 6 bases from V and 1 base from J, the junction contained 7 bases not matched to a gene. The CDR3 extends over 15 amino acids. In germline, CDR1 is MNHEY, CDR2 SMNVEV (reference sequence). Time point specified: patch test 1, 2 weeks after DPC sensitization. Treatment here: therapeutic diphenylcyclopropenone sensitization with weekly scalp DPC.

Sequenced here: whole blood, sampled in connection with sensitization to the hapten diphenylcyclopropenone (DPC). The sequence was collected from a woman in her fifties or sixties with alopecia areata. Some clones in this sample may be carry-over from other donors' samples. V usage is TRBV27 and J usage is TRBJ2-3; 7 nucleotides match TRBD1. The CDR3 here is CASRDRPEGTDTQYF. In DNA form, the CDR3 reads TGTGCCAGCAGGGACAGGCCCGAAGGCACAGATACGCAGTATTTT.